A selection of T cell receptor beta chains follows, all from one sample in a study of T cell responses to AZD1222 COVID-19 vaccine. Generated by immunoSEQ multiplex PCR, the TCRdb table keeps only in-frame clones and is missing some. The table shows tens of thousands of clones, with approximately 85% occurring only once. The sample was peripheral blood, taken 28 days after the second AZD1222 dose. The receptors derive from an adult who received the AZD1222 COVID-19 vaccine. CDR3s include the opening cysteine and the closing phenylalanine or tryptophan. The D gene is left open where the match is weak. Clone size is not always given. Where it is, it says once, few, many or a class for expanded clones.

D: TRBD2
J: TRBJ2-1
size: -
V: TRBV27
CDR3: CASSLWAGGPSEQFF
DNA: TGTGCCAGCAGTTTATGGGCGGGGGGGCCCTCTGAGCAGTTCTTC

D: -
J: TRBJ2-1
size: -
V: TRBV2
CDR3: CASSEDSEQFF
DNA: TGTGCCAGCAGTGAAGATAGCGAGCAGTTCTTC

D: -
J: TRBJ2-2
size: -
V: TRBV7-2
CDR3: CASSPEGTSNTGELFF
DNA: TGTGCCAGCAGCCCAGAAGGGACTTCGAACACCGGGGAGCTGTTTTTT

D: -
J: TRBJ2-1
size: -
V: TRBV5-1
CDR3: CASSLGQEGNEQFF
DNA: TGCGCCAGCAGCTTAGGACAGGAGGGGAATGAGCAGTTCTTC

D: TRBD1
J: TRBJ1-6
size: once
V: TRBV4-1
CDR3: CASSQDRGPDSPLHF
DNA: TGCGCCAGCAGCCAGGACAGGGGGCCGGATTCACCCCTCCACTTT

D: TRBD1
J: TRBJ1-3
size: -
V: TRBV4-3
CDR3: CASSQEVQGANTIYF
DNA: TGCGCCAGCAGCCAAGAAGTACAGGGGGCTAACACCATATATTTT

D: -
J: TRBJ2-7
size: -
V: TRBV5-1
CDR3: CASSLTLGYYEQYF
DNA: TGCGCCAGCAGCCTGACCTTGGGGTACTACGAGCAGTACTTC

D: TRBD2
J: TRBJ2-7
size: -
V: TRBV4-1
CDR3: CASSPPTGGWYF
DNA: TGCGCCAGCAGCCCCCCGACGGGAGGCTGGTACTTC

D: -
J: TRBJ1-1
size: -
V: TRBV29-1
CDR3: CSAQQGSTEAFF
DNA: TGCAGCGCCCAGCAGGGTAGCACTGAAGCTTTCTTT

D: -
J: TRBJ1-4
size: -
V: TRBV19
CDR3: CASSIGLNEKLFF
DNA: TGTGCCAGTAGTATAGGGCTTAATGAAAAACTGTTTTTT

D: -
J: TRBJ1-1
size: -
V: TRBV11-2
CDR3: CASSLEDSEAFF
DNA: TGTGCCAGCAGCTTGGAGGACAGTGAAGCTTTCTTT

D: -
J: TRBJ1-5
size: -
V: TRBV10-3
CDR3: CAISADRHSNQPQHF
DNA: TGTGCCATATCCGCGGACCGTCATAGCAATCAGCCCCAGCATTTT

D: -
J: TRBJ2-1
size: -
V: TRBV11-2
CDR3: CASSLQRAPNEQFF
DNA: TGTGCCAGCAGCTTACAACGAGCCCCCAATGAGCAGTTCTTC

D: -
J: TRBJ1-5
size: -
V: TRBV5-5
CDR3: CASSPAPNQPQHF
DNA: TGTGCCAGCAGCCCAGCTCCCAATCAGCCCCAGCATTTT

D: TRBD1
J: TRBJ1-4
size: -
V: TRBV28
CDR3: CASRSSGTGNEKLFF
DNA: TGTGCCAGCAGATCCTCGGGGACAGGGAATGAAAAACTGTTTTTT

D: -
J: TRBJ1-2
size: -
V: TRBV6-6
CDR3: CASSYPLYGYTF
DNA: TGTGCCAGCAGTTACCCTCTCTATGGCTACACCTTC

D: TRBD1
J: TRBJ2-3
size: -
V: TRBV5-1
CDR3: CASSLGFSAGGADTQYF
DNA: TGCGCCAGCAGCTTGGGGTTTAGTGCAGGGGGCGCCGATACGCAGTATTTT

D: -
J: TRBJ1-5
size: few
V: TRBV6-5
CDR3: CASSLDEIQPQHF
DNA: TGTGCCAGCAGTTTGGATGAGATCCAGCCCCAGCATTTT

D: TRBD1
J: TRBJ2-1
size: -
V: TRBV28
CDR3: CASSYPSGQGEMQFF
DNA: TGTGCCAGCAGTTACCCCTCCGGACAGGGCGAGATGCAGTTCTTC

D: -
J: TRBJ2-2
size: -
V: TRBV19
CDR3: CASSAGTLETGELFF
DNA: TGTGCCAGTAGTGCCGGGACGCTAGAGACCGGGGAGCTGTTTTTT

D: -
J: TRBJ1-2
size: -
V: TRBV6-6
CDR3: CASSPWVQREVNYGYTF
DNA: TGTGCCAGCAGTCCGTGGGTTCAGCGGGAAGTTAACTATGGCTACACCTTC

D: -
J: TRBJ1-2
size: -
V: TRBV4-2
CDR3: CASSLYTGTTQGYGYTF
DNA: TGTGCCAGCAGCCTTTACACCGGGACAACCCAGGGGTATGGCTACACCTTC

D: -
J: TRBJ2-1
size: -
V: TRBV3-1/TRBV3-2
CDR3: CASSQAGTYNEQFF
DNA: TGTGCCAGCAGCCAGGCCGGGACCTACAATGAGCAGTTCTTC

D: -
J: TRBJ1-6
size: -
V: TRBV10-2
CDR3: CASSGGFSPLHF
DNA: TGCGCCAGCAGTGGCGGATTCTCACCCCTCCACTTT

D: -
J: TRBJ1-6
size: -
V: TRBV9
CDR3: CASSHEEGVILGPLHF
DNA: TGTGCCAGCAGTCACGAGGAGGGGGTGATTCTTGGTCCCCTCCACTTT

D: -
J: TRBJ2-5
size: -
V: TRBV12-3/TRBV12-4
CDR3: CASSLVYQETQYF
DNA: TGTGCCAGCAGTTTAGTTTACCAAGAGACCCAGTACTTC

D: -
J: TRBJ2-7
size: -
V: TRBV12-3/TRBV12-4
CDR3: CASSGMDGYEQYF
DNA: TGTGCCAGCAGTGGAATGGACGGCTACGAGCAGTACTTC

D: TRBD1
J: TRBJ2-7
size: -
V: TRBV19
CDR3: CASSLRTGDEQYF
DNA: TGTGCCAGTAGTCTCCGGACAGGAGACGAGCAGTACTTC

D: TRBD1
J: TRBJ1-1
size: -
V: TRBV25-1
CDR3: CASRGTGVTEAFF
DNA: TGTGCCAGCAGGGGGACAGGGGTGACTGAAGCTTTCTTT

D: TRBD1
J: TRBJ2-3
size: -
V: TRBV7-2
CDR3: CASSLDRLGDTQYF
DNA: TGTGCCAGCAGCTTGGACAGGCTGGGAGATACGCAGTATTTT

D: -
J: TRBJ1-1
size: once
V: TRBV3-1/TRBV3-2
CDR3: CASSHRQVNTEAFF
DNA: TGTGCCAGCAGCCATCGGCAGGTGAACACTGAAGCTTTCTTT

D: TRBD1
J: TRBJ2-1
size: -
V: TRBV15
CDR3: CATSRGRGQGNSYNEQFF
DNA: TGTGCCACCAGCAGAGGAAGAGGACAGGGTAATTCCTACAATGAGCAGTTCTTC

D: TRBD1
J: TRBJ2-3
size: -
V: TRBV6-4
CDR3: CASSRDRADTQYF
DNA: TGTGCCAGCAGTCGGGACAGGGCAGATACGCAGTATTTT

D: -
J: TRBJ2-2
size: -
V: TRBV4-3
CDR3: CASSQELGVWASNTGELFF
DNA: TGCGCCAGCAGCCAAGAGTTAGGGGTTTGGGCTTCGAACACCGGGGAGCTGTTTTTT

D: -
J: TRBJ2-7
size: once
V: TRBV3-1/TRBV3-2
CDR3: CASSQGVLTSSYEQYF
DNA: TGTGCCAGCAGCCAAGGGGTATTGACAAGCTCCTACGAGCAGTACTTC

D: -
J: TRBJ1-3
size: -
V: TRBV5-6
CDR3: CASSLEFNSGNTIYF
DNA: TGTGCCAGCAGCTTGGAGTTCAACTCTGGAAACACCATATATTTT

D: -
J: TRBJ2-3
size: -
V: TRBV5-1
CDR3: CASSLFSQGVADTQYF
DNA: TGCGCCAGCAGCTTGTTCAGCCAGGGAGTAGCAGATACGCAGTATTTT

D: TRBD1
J: TRBJ1-3
size: -
V: TRBV7-2
CDR3: CASSASQGAVGNTIYF
DNA: TGTGCCAGCAGCGCCTCACAGGGGGCTGTTGGAAACACCATATATTTT

D: -
J: TRBJ2-3
size: -
V: TRBV2
CDR3: CASNLVSTDTQYF
DNA: TGTGCCAGCAACCTGGTTAGCACAGATACGCAGTATTTT

D: -
J: TRBJ2-3
size: -
V: TRBV27
CDR3: CATLDSSYTDTQYF
DNA: TGTGCCACCTTAGACTCCTCGTACACAGATACGCAGTATTTT

D: TRBD1
J: TRBJ2-1
size: -
V: TRBV19
CDR3: CARRTGPHEQFF
DNA: TGTGCCAGACGGACAGGGCCGCATGAGCAGTTCTTC

D: -
J: TRBJ1-1
size: -
V: TRBV6-2/TRBV6-3
CDR3: CASSYGWTEAFF
DNA: TGTGCCAGCAGTTACGGTTGGACTGAAGCTTTCTTT